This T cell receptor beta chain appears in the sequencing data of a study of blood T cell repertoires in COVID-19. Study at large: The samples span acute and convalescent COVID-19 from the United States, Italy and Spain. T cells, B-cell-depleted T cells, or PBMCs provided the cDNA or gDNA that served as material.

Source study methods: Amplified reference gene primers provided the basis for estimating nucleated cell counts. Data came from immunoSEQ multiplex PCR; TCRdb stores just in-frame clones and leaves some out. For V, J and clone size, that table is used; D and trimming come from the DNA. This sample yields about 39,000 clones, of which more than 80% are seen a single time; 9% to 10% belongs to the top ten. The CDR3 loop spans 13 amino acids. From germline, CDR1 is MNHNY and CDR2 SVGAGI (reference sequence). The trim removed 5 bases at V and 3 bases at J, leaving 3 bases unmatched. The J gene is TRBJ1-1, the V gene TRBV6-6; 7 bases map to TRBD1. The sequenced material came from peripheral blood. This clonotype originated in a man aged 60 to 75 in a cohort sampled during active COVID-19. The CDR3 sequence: CASSTGEYTEAFF. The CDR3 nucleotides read TGTGCCAGCAGTACAGGGGAGTACACTGAAGCTTTCTTT.